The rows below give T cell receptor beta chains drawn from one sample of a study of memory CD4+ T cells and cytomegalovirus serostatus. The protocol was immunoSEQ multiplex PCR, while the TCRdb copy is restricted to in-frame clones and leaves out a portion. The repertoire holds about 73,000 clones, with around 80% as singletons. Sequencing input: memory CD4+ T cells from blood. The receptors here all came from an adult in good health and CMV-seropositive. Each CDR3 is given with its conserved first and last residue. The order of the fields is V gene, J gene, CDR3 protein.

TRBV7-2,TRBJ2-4,CASSRTGGNIQYF
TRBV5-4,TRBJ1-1,CASSLGGGDSNTEAFF
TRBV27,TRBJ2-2,CASSRSRTGELFF
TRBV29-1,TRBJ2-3,CSGAERAPADTQYF
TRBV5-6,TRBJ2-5,CASSLGFLAGERETQYF
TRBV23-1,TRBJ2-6,CASTHPTSGGTGSSGANVLTF
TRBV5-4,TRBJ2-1,CASSRGGATYNEQFF
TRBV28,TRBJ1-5,CASSLTGSGQPQHF
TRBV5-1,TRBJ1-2,CASSLAKGLIYGYTF
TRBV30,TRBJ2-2,CAWSRPDRAGELFF
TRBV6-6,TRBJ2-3,CASSSPSTDTQYF
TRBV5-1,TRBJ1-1,CASSHLSQHTEAFF
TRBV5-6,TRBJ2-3,CASSWGTRYTQYF
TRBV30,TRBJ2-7,CAWSDGGVEQYF
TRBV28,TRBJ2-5,CASSYSSGQGFRGTQYF
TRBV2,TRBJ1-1,CASSEQGANTEAFF
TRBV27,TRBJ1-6,CASSLSRGTNSPLHF
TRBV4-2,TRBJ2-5,CASSPAHEGLETQYF
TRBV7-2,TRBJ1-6,CASSLGANSPLHF
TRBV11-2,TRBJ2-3,CASSLGSGVDTQYF
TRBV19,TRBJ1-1,CASTHEQGNTEAFF
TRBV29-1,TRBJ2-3,CSVEAKWKDTQYF
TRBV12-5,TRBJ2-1,CASGLKLAGVPHNNEQFF
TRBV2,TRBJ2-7,CASGRDRDEQYF
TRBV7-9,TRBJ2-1,CASSPHYRAGSYNEQFF
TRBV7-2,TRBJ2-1,CASSQGPHNEQFF
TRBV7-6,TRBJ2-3,CASSPNLGRSDTQYF
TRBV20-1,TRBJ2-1,CSARVYNEQFF
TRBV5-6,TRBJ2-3,CASSLSGLGTDTQYF
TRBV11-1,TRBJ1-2,CASSSTTGDGYTF
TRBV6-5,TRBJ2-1,CASSHRDRDNEQFF
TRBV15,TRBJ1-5,CATSRGGNSNQPQHF
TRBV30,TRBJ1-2,CAWSVHLGSYGYTF
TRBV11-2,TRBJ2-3,CASRGRGLFPSTDTQYF
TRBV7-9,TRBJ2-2,CASSLGETGELFF
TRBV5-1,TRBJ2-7,CASSSEVGYEQYF
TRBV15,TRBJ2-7,CATSRDVPYEQYF
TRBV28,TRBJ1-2,CASSLRPQAHYGYTF
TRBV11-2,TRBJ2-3,CASSLRAGRGRGTDTQYF
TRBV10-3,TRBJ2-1,CAIRGTSGFDSSYNEQFF
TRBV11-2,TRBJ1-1,CASSLDGHHTEAFF
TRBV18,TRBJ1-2,CASSPRQGARDAGYTF
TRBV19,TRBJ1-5,CASSDRQGPLGQPQHF
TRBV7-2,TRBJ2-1,CASSPWTSGSLGNEQFF
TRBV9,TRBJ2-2,CASNLANTGELFF
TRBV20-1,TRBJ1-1,CSARLAPETFF
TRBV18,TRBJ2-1,CASSPGTGTNEQFF
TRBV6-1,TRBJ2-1,CASKAGLAGKDEQFF
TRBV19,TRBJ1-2,CASSTNPWTAGYGYTF
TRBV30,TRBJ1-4,CAWRESEKLFF
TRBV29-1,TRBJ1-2,CSVDQINYSGAGGYTF